This T cell receptor (beta chain) was documented in a study of shared clonotypes between healthy human individuals. As concerns this clone: Its specificity is unknown.

Study-wide results and limits: On the whole, naive subsets had larger estimated richness than memory subsets had. Only a few donors were included, so the genetic and exposure-history diversity represented was limited.

Sequenced by immunoSEQ multiplex PCR; TCRdb stores in-frame clones only, minus some. The repertoire has about 960,000 clones, more than 75% of them found once; the top ten carry approximately 1.5%. Sample: memory CD4+ T cells sorted from blood. Subset defined: CD45RA-negative fraction. The sequence derives from a man in his late teens or twenties in good health.

CDR3 region: CASSGPAPLAYEQYF. The CDR3 DNA is TGTGCCAGCAGTGGCCCGGCCCCTTTGGCCTACGAGCAGTACTTC. This chain connects TRBV25-1 to TRBJ2-7; D unresolved. This CDR3 region has 15 residues. Trimming left V 4 bases short and J 2 bases short, with 15 bases between. The germline CDR1 and CDR2 sequences are MGHDK and SYGVNS.